The rows below give T cell receptor beta chains drawn from one sample of a study of T-cell memory formation after mild COVID-19. TCRdb processed the 5' RACE reads anew with MiXCR; each CDR3 protein has one entry. The sample contains 100,000 or so distinct CDR3 sequences, more than 9.5% of which appear only once. Sample: PBMCs or a T cell subset sorted from them (not recorded which). The receptors were gathered from a young man who had mild COVID-19 (a few samples of this study predate the infection). Cell type and time point are not known. Both conserved end residues are part of each CDR3. D genes are given only for firm matches. Only some rows state a clone size, as once, few, many or a class for expanded clones.

j_call d_call clone_size v_call cdr3_aa cdr3_nt
TRBJ2-7 NA few TRBV7-2 CASGLVVRTGEREQYF TGTGCCAGCGGACTAGTAGTTAGGACAGGAGAACGGGAGCAGTACTTC
TRBJ1-2 TRBD1 few TRBV6-6 CASSYVANPGQANYGYTF TGTGCCAGCAGTTATGTGGCCAACCCGGGACAGGCAAACTATGGCTACACCTTC
TRBJ1-5 NA NA TRBV19 CASSIPAISDPQHF TGTGCCAGTAGTATCCCCGCGATTAGTGATCCCCAGCATTTT
TRBJ1-3 NA many TRBV4-3 CASSPTFLSGNTIYF TGCGCCAGCAGCCCCACCTTCCTCTCTGGAAACACCATATATTTT
TRBJ2-5 NA NA TRBV3-1 CASSPSGTEETQYF TGTGCCAGCAGCCCGTCCGGGACGGAGGAGACCCAGTACTTC
TRBJ2-1 NA many TRBV4-1 CASSQVASSNEQFF TGCGCCAGCAGCCAAGTAGCCTCCTCCAATGAGCAGTTCTTC
TRBJ1-5 NA NA TRBV7-9 CASSLGSEPKHF TGTGCCAGCAGCTTGGGCTCCGAGCCCAAGCATTTT
TRBJ1-1 NA NA TRBV6-5 CASSYSRGLGTEAFF TGTGCCAGCAGCTATAGCCGGGGGCTTGGCACTGAAGCTTTCTTT
TRBJ2-2 NA few TRBV5-1 CASRGSELNTGELFF TGCGCCAGCAGAGGGTCGGAATTGAACACCGGGGAGCTGTTTTTT
TRBJ1-2 NA few TRBV12-3/TRBV12-4 CASSLSPTNYGYTF TGTGCCAGCAGTTTGAGCCCTACTAACTATGGCTACACCTTC
TRBJ2-1 NA NA TRBV6-5 CASSHGGPYNEQFF TGTGCCAGCAGCCACGGGGGGCCCTACAATGAGCAGTTCTTC
TRBJ2-5 NA NA TRBV5-1 CASTSPGEETQYF TGCGCCAGCACCTCACCCGGGGAAGAGACCCAGTACTTC
TRBJ1-2 NA few TRBV9 CASSVVEGRVITF TGTGCCAGCAGCGTAGTTGAGGGCCGAGTTATCACCTTC
TRBJ2-1 TRBD2 many TRBV7-9 CASSGGLAGATYNEQFF TGTGCCAGCAGCGGGGGACTAGCGGGGGCCACCTACAATGAGCAGTTCTTC
TRBJ2-1 TRBD1 few TRBV5-1 CASSFRDRGYNEQFF TGCGCCAGCAGCTTCCGGGACAGGGGCTACAATGAGCAGTTCTTC
TRBJ2-7 NA few TRBV6-2/TRBV6-3 CASSTGSYEQYF TGTGCCAGCAGTACCGGGAGCTACGAGCAGTACTTC
TRBJ2-3 NA many TRBV19 CASSIRPLDTQYF TGTGCCAGTAGTATAAGGCCGCTAGATACGCAGTATTTT
TRBJ2-5 NA few TRBV24-1 CATSDPDGDWETQYF TGTGCCACCAGTGACCCGGATGGGGATTGGGAGACCCAGTACTTC
TRBJ2-3 TRBD1 many TRBV6-5 CASSSATGVADTQYF TGTGCCAGCAGTTCCGCGACAGGGGTGGCAGATACGCAGTATTTT
TRBJ1-1 NA NA TRBV28 CASSSPSYEAFF TGTGCCAGCAGTTCTCCGTCCTATGAAGCTTTCTTT
TRBJ2-7 TRBD1 few TRBV4-1 CASSQADRAAYEQYF TGCGCCAGCAGCCAAGCGGACAGGGCCGCATACGAGCAGTACTTC
TRBJ2-7 NA NA TRBV4-1 CASSQGAGSYEQYF TGCGCCAGCAGCCAAGGGGCAGGCTCCTACGAGCAGTACTTC
TRBJ1-2 TRBD1 NA TRBV7-9 CASSLGTGTGYGYTF TGTGCCAGCAGCTTGGGGACAGGGACCGGCTATGGCTACACCTTC
TRBJ2-3 TRBD2 many TRBV27 CASSPLGEGGPDTQYF TGTGCCAGCAGCCCCTTGGGGGAGGGAGGCCCAGATACGCAGTATTTT
TRBJ2-2 TRBD2 few TRBV12-3/TRBV12-4 CASSLATSGGDATGELFF TGTGCCAGCAGTTTAGCAACTAGCGGGGGGGATGCCACCGGGGAGCTGTTTTTT
TRBJ2-3 TRBD2 few TRBV29-1 CSAHTSGGVDTQYF TGCAGCGCCCACACTAGCGGGGGGGTAGATACGCAGTATTTT
TRBJ1-5 NA NA TRBV6-1 CASSEVRGNQPQHF TGTGCCAGCAGCGAAGTTAGAGGGAATCAGCCCCAGCATTTT
TRBJ2-7 NA many TRBV7-9 CASSTSSGTRNEQYF TGTGCCAGCAGTACCAGCTCGGGCACAAGAAACGAGCAGTACTTC
TRBJ2-5 TRBD2 few TRBV4-3 CASSPNSGGAETQYF TGCGCCAGCAGTCCAAATAGCGGGGGGGCAGAGACCCAGTACTTC
TRBJ2-7 TRBD1 many TRBV7-9 CASSARQGTLYEQYF TGTGCCAGCAGCGCTCGACAGGGGACTCTCTACGAGCAGTACTTC
TRBJ1-5 TRBD1 NA TRBV27 CASSLKGANQPQHF TGTGCCAGCAGTTTAAAGGGGGCGAATCAGCCCCAGCATTTT
TRBJ2-1 NA NA TRBV9 CASSPASGVFSNEQFF TGTGCCAGCAGCCCTGCCTCTGGGGTTTTTTCAAATGAGCAGTTCTTC
TRBJ2-7 NA NA TRBV6-2/TRBV6-3 CASSYSRRAYEQYF TGTGCCAGCAGTTATTCTCGCAGGGCCTACGAGCAGTACTTC
TRBJ2-1 TRBD2 few TRBV7-3 CASSSVPAGGYNEQFF TGTGCCAGCAGCTCCGTTCCAGCGGGGGGTTACAATGAGCAGTTCTTC
TRBJ1-5 NA NA TRBV27 CASSPGQINQPQHF TGTGCCAGCAGTCCCGGACAGATTAATCAGCCCCAGCATTTT
TRBJ2-7 TRBD2 few TRBV6-6 CASSYEVAGGPLDEQYF TGTGCCAGCAGTTACGAGGTAGCGGGGGGGCCGTTGGACGAGCAGTACTTC
TRBJ1-5 NA few TRBV15 CATRRDRNQPQHF TGTGCCACCAGAAGAGACCGAAATCAGCCCCAGCATTTT